This TCR beta chain was sequenced during a study of CD8 T cells in ankylosing spondylitis. Regarding the study as a whole: Disease-linked clones were reportedly significantly enriched in matched ankylosing spondylitis synovial fluid. Ankylosing spondylitis blood appeared to be characterized by a TCR beta motif of fewer than ten highly homologous variants.

Generation of TCR beta libraries employed quantitative 5'-RACE incorporating molecular barcodes. One entry per CDR3 protein results from TCRdb running MiXCR on the 5' RACE reads. The repertoire holds around 490,000 distinct CDR3 sequences, with 5.3% as singletons. This clonotype was seen repeatedly, ten times or more. Its specificity is not known. The V end was cut by 4 bases, the J end by 0 bases, with 10 bases between. Germline V gene sequence: CDR1 KGHDR, CDR2 SFDVKD. CDR3 length: 15 residues. The TCR sequence derives from a male donor with ankylosing spondylitis. This chain joins TRBV24-1 and TRBJ2-3; D may match TRBD1 or TRBD2 (5 bases each). The sample comprised blood, either unsorted or a sorted T cell fraction (not recorded which). CDR3 amino acids: CATSDGRDSTDTQYF. In nucleotides, the CDR3 is TGTGCCACCAGTGACGGTCGGGACAGCACAGATACGCAGTATTTT.